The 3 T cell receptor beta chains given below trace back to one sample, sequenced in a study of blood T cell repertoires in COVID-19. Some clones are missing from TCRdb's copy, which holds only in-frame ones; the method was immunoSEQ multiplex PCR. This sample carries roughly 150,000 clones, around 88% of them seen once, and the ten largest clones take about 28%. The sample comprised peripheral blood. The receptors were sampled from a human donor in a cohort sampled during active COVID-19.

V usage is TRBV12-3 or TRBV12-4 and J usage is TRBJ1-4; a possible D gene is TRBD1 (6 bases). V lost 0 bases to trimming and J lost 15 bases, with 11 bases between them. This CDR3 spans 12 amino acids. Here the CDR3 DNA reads TGTGCCAGCAGTTTAGCGGTAGGGGGGGTGTTTTTT. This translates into CASSLAVGGVFF.

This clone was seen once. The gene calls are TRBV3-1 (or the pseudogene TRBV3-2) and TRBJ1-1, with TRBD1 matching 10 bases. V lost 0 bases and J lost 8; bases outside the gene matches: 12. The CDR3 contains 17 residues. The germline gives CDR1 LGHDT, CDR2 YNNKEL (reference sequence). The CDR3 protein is CASSQDLIDRGRVEAFF. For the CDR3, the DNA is TGTGCCAGCAGCCAAGACCTGATAGACAGGGGGCGCGTGGAAGCTTTCTTT.

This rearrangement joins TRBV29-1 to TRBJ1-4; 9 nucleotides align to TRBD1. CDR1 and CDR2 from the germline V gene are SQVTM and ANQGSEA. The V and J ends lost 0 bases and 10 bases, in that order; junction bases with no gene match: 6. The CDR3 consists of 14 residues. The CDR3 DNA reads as TGCAGCGTTGAAGATCCGGGACAGGGAATAAAACTGTTTTTT. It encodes CSVEDPGQGIKLFF. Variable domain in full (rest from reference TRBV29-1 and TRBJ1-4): SAVISQKPSRDICQRGTSLTIQCQVDSQVTMMFWYRQQPGQSLTLIATANQGSEATYESGFVIDKFPISRPNLTFSTLTVSNMSPEDSSIYLCSVEDPGQGIKLFFGSGTQLSVL.